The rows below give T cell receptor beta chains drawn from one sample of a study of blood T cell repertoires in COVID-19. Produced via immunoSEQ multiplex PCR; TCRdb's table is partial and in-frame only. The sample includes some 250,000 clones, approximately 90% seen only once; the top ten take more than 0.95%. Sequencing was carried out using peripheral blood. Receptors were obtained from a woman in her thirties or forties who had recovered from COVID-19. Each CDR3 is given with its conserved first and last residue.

CDR3: CASTNQRGTPYNEQFF
V: TRBV7-3

CDR3: CASGGGPYGYTF
V: TRBV12-3/TRBV12-4

CDR3: CASSIGGTSGSPWAYNEQFF
V: TRBV19

CDR3: CASSLVGTGDSLQETQYF
V: TRBV7-6

CDR3: CASSRGGGPYNEQFF
V: TRBV11-2

CDR3: CAVSPRPGGLNTEAFF
V: TRBV6-2/TRBV6-3

CDR3: CASSLVWATQETQYF
V: TRBV7-7

CDR3: CAWSAAGAGEQYF
V: TRBV30

CDR3: CASSQGTVSYGYTF
V: TRBV3-1/TRBV3-2

CDR3: CASSLGPPTLAGVQETQYF
V: TRBV5-1

CDR3: CATSTPRDSNNEQFF
V: TRBV24-1

CDR3: CAWAGTGLGNTIYF
V: TRBV30

CDR3: CASSRTGGDVGTQYF
V: TRBV7-2

CDR3: CASRGTGASGELFF
V: TRBV7-8

CDR3: CASSSQAGGPHTGELFF
V: TRBV27

CDR3: CASSSRQGWGYGYTF
V: TRBV5-6

CDR3: CASSPQGAWGYGYTF
V: TRBV28

CDR3: CASSEGPRYNEQFF
V: TRBV6-4

CDR3: CASSIDPLANNEQFF
V: TRBV11-3

CDR3: CASSPGGGVLGGYTF
V: TRBV18

CDR3: CASSLRGGQGTLNTEAFF
V: TRBV27

CDR3: CASSLRDRGNTIYF
V: TRBV9

CDR3: CATREGTGGEQYF
V: TRBV24-1

CDR3: CATSLRLAGDRVEQYF
V: TRBV15

CDR3: CSGAPLSEQFF
V: TRBV20-1

CDR3: CATSGGGNEQFF
V: TRBV24-1

CDR3: CASSPRGGLNTEAFF
V: TRBV9

CDR3: CASSPGGLVAQYNEQFF
V: TRBV7-8

CDR3: CASSPSGRVNEQFF
V: TRBV28

CDR3: CATSSTRYNSPLHF
V: TRBV15

CDR3: CASSPRDTGTGELFF
V: TRBV18

CDR3: CASSPGLAGGRLGEQFF
V: TRBV18

CDR3: CASSDRGNQPQHF
V: TRBV6-1

CDR3: CASSRPAGSPLHF
V: TRBV27

CDR3: CASSYKSGGRNTEAFF
V: TRBV6-5

CDR3: CASTTMSGRPEETQYF
V: TRBV7-6

CDR3: CASRGVFEAFF
V: TRBV5-8

CDR3: CAIKRTGADNEQFF
V: TRBV10-3

CDR3: CASSPAVGDTEAFF
V: TRBV5-5

CDR3: CASSPQGEAFF
V: TRBV7-6

CDR3: CASRATGGSGNTIYF
V: TRBV19

CDR3: CASSLLVGGGQETQYF
V: TRBV7-9